These 18 T cell receptor beta chains were all obtained from the same sample, sequenced in a study of cytomegalovirus exposure and HLA in healthy donors. Some clones are missing from TCRdb's copy, which holds only in-frame ones; the method was immunoSEQ multiplex PCR. The sample lists some 100,000 clones, 88% occurring once. The sample taken for sequencing was PBMCs. The receptors shown here come from a man younger than 35 in good health and CMV-seronegative.

The chain is built from TRBV7-6 and TRBJ2-2; D unclear. In germline, CDR1 is SGHVS, CDR2 FNYEAQ. Trimming shortened V by 6 bases and J by 7 bases, and 15 bases separated the two germline ends. The CDR3 covers 14 residues. CDR3 bases: TGTGCCAGCAGGTTAAACATCATTTACGGGGAGCTGTTTTTT. Translating gives CASRLNIIYGELFF.

This clone has a handful of counts. The rearrangement joins TRBV4-1 to TRBJ2-1; the D gene is possibly TRBD1 (5 bases). The CDR3 contains 16 residues. Per germline, CDR1 MGHRA and CDR2 YSYEKL. V lost 0 bases to trimming and J lost 6 bases, with 15 bases between them. In DNA, the CDR3 is TGCGCCAGCAGCCAAGAAGGGGCTAGGGCCGCCAATGAGCAGTTCTTC. Protein: CASSQEGARAANEQFF.

The gene calls are TRBV6-5 and TRBJ2-7; 7 positions match TRBD1. V lost 6 bases, J lost 3 bases, and 8 bases stayed unmatched. Germline CDR1 is MNHEY and CDR2 is SVGAGI. The CDR3 is 14 residues long. CDR3 in DNA: TGTGCCAGCAGACCGACAGGGAAGGTCTACGAGCAGTACTTC. Translating it yields CASRPTGKVYEQYF.

The chain employs TRBV2 and TRBJ2-7, with 10 bases aligning to TRBD1. CDR1 is SNHLY, CDR2 FYNNEI, per germline. The V segment lost 6 bases and the J segment 4 bases; nucleotides outside the gene matches: 18. CDR3 size: 18 residues. The CDR3 DNA reads TGTGCCAGCAGGGAAATAACCGGGACAGGGGCTCGGATGTACGAGCAGTACTTC. Its protein product is CASREITGTGARMYEQYF.

The V call is TRBV25-1, the J call TRBJ1-4; 10 nucleotides align to TRBD1. J lost 5 bases, V lost 6 bases, and 6 bases had no gene match. Germline V CDR1 and CDR2: MGHDK, SYGVNS. The CDR3 is 15 amino acids. The DNA of the CDR3 is TGTGCCAGCAGGAGATCGACAGGGGGCAATGAAAAACTGTTTTTT. This gives the protein CASRRSTGGNEKLFF.

The V call is TRBV30, the J call TRBJ1-5, with D perhaps TRBD1 (6 bases). The V and J ends lost 7 bases and 0 bases respectively, with 13 bases between them. The germline CDR1 and CDR2 sequences are GTSNPN and SVGIG (reference sequence). The CDR3 covers 14 residues. CDR3 in DNA: TGTGCCTCAGGGGTGGCCGATAGCAATCAGCCCCAGCATTTT. As protein: CASGVADSNQPQHF.

A word on this clone: Other DNA sequences of this sample code for an identical CDR3. J is TRBJ2-6 and V is TRBV30; TRBD2 is a possible D gene (7 bases). The CDR3 totals 15 residues. CDR1 and CDR2 from the germline V gene are GTSNPN and SVGIG (reference sequence). Trimming left V 1 base short and J 2 bases short, with 9 bases between. CDR3 residues: CAWSGGGAGANVLTF. The CDR3 DNA follows: TGTGCCTGGAGTGGAGGGGGGGCTGGGGCCAACGTCCTGACTTTC.

This chain joins TRBV4-1 and TRBJ2-1, with TRBD1 matching 7 bases. The CDR3 loop spans 15 amino acids. The V gene end was trimmed by 2 bases and the J gene end by 6 bases; junction bases not matched to a gene: 7. Germline V gene lookup returns CDR1 MGHRA and CDR2 YSYEKL. CDR3 DNA: TGCGCCAGCAGCCAACCAGTGACAGGGTCCAATGAGCAGTTCTTC. Its translation is CASSQPVTGSNEQFF.

CDR3 sequence (DNA): TGTGCCAGCAGCTACCTGCTCGGACAGGGGGCGACGGTGGGGATCGATCAGCCCCAGCATTTT. It specifies CASSYLLGQGATVGIDQPQHF. This chain uses TRBV28 with TRBJ1-5, with 11 bases lining up with TRBD1. This CDR3 comprises 21 residues. The trim removed 6 bases at V and 5 bases at J, leaving 24 bases unmatched. In germline, CDR1 is MDHEN, CDR2 SYDVKM.

This rearrangement joins TRBV29-1 to TRBJ2-1, with 8 bases matching TRBD2. CDR1 is SQVTM, CDR2 ANQGSEA, per germline. The CDR3 runs to 16 residues. The V and J ends lost 0 bases and 7 bases, in that order; junction bases with no gene match: 11. The CDR3 sequence: CSVEDLSGGPGNEQFF. The CDR3 nucleotides read TGCAGCGTTGAAGATCTATCGGGAGGGCCGGGTAATGAGCAGTTCTTC.

The chain joins TRBV11-2 to TRBJ2-7; no clear D. Germline V gives CDR1 SGHAT, CDR2 FQNNGV. There are 12 residues in the CDR3. V lost 0 bases, J lost 9 bases, and 9 bases lay in between. CDR3 sequence (DNA): TGTGCCAGCAGCTTAGATTACTACTCGCAGTACTTC. It codes for CASSLDYYSQYF.

The chain links TRBV28 to TRBJ2-1; TRBD1 aligns across 10 bases. Losses at the gene ends were 1 base for V and 4 bases for J; bases not matched to a gene: 10. This CDR3 comprises 18 residues. Germline values: CDR1 MDHEN, CDR2 SYDVKM. The CDR3 DNA reads TGTGCCAGCAGTTTATTAAGTTTCGGGACAGGGGTTTACAATGAGCAGTTCTTC. Encoded protein: CASSLLSFGTGVYNEQFF.

V usage is TRBV18 and J usage is TRBJ2-3, with D possibly matching TRBD1 (6 bases). The CDR3 is 16 amino acids. CDR1 and CDR2 from the germline V gene are KGHSH and LQKENI. The V gene lost 4 bases and the J gene lost 3 bases, with 17 bases spanning the gap. The CDR3 nucleotides read TGTGCCAGCTCACTCAACAGGGAAGTGGTGACAGATACGCAGTATTTT. Its protein is CASSLNREVVTDTQYF.

V is TRBV28 and J is TRBJ2-1; TRBD1 might be the D (5 bases). CDR1 is MDHEN, CDR2 SYDVKM, per germline. This CDR3 has 16 amino acids. V was clipped by 4 bases and J by 2 bases, with 15 bases between them. The CDR3 coding sequence is TGTGCCAGCAGTTCCCTAAGGGGTATTACCTACAATGAGCAGTTCTTC. This gives the protein CASSSLRGITYNEQFF.

The chain carries TRBV5-1 and TRBJ1-2; 7 nucleotides line up with TRBD1. The length of the CDR3 is 15 residues. Germline V gene lookup returns CDR1 SGHRS and CDR2 YFSETQ. J gave up 8 bases and V 3 bases, and 13 bases lay outside the gene matches. CDR3 bases: TGCGCCAGCAGCTCAGGGACAGCTATCGGCGGGGGCTACACCTTC. Translating gives CASSSGTAIGGGYTF. Full variable domain (outside the CDR3, taken from reference TRBV5-1 and TRBJ1-2): KAGVTQTPRYLIKTRGQQVTLSCSPISGHRSVSWYQQTPGQGLQFLFEYFSETQRNKGNFPGRFSGRQFSNSRSEMNVSTLELGDSALYLCASSSGTAIGGGYTFGSGTRLTVV.

This sequence joins TRBV18 and TRBJ1-2, with D perhaps matching TRBD1 (6 bases). Germline V gene sequence: CDR1 KGHSH, CDR2 LQKENI. The CDR3 runs 15 residues. Trimming removed 3 bases at V and 2 bases at J, with 13 bases between. This CDR3 reads CASSPAVQGNYGYTF. The CDR3 DNA is TGTGCCAGCTCACCGGCGGTCCAGGGGAACTATGGCTACACCTTC.

This chain joins TRBV30 and TRBJ2-3, with a weak D call TRBD1 (6 bases). The CDR3 spans 17 residues. V was shortened by 1 base and J by 2 bases, with 19 bases between the two germline ends. Per germline, CDR1 GTSNPN and CDR2 SVGIG (reference sequence). CDR3 region: CAWSAWTRDTFTDTQYF. For the CDR3, the DNA is TGTGCCTGGAGTGCTTGGACCCGGGACACTTTCACAGATACGCAGTATTTT.

The chain uses TRBV4-3 and TRBJ2-2, with 10 bases identical to TRBD1. The J segment lost 6 bases and the V segment lost 0 bases, leaving 4 bases of the junction unmatched. The CDR3 extends over 16 amino acids. The germline gives CDR1 LGHNA, CDR2 YSLEER. CDR3 residues: CASSQEVGTGAGELFF. The CDR3 DNA sequence: TGCGCCAGCAGCCAAGAGGTTGGGACAGGGGCCGGGGAGCTGTTTTTT.